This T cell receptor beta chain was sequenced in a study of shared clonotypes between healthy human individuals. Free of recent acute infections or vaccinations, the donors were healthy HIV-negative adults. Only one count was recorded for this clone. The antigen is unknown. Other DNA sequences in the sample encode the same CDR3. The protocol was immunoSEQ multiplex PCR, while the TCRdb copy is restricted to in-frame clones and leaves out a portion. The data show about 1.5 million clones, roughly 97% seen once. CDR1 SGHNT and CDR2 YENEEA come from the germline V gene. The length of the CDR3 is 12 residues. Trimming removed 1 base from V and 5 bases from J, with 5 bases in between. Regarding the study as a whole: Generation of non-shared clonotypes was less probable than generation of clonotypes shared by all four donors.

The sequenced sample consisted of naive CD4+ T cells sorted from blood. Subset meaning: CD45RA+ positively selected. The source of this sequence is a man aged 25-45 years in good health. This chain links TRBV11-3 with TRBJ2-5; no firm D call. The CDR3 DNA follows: TGTGCCAGCAGCTTAGTTGGCGAGACCCAGTACTTC. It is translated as CASSLVGETQYF.